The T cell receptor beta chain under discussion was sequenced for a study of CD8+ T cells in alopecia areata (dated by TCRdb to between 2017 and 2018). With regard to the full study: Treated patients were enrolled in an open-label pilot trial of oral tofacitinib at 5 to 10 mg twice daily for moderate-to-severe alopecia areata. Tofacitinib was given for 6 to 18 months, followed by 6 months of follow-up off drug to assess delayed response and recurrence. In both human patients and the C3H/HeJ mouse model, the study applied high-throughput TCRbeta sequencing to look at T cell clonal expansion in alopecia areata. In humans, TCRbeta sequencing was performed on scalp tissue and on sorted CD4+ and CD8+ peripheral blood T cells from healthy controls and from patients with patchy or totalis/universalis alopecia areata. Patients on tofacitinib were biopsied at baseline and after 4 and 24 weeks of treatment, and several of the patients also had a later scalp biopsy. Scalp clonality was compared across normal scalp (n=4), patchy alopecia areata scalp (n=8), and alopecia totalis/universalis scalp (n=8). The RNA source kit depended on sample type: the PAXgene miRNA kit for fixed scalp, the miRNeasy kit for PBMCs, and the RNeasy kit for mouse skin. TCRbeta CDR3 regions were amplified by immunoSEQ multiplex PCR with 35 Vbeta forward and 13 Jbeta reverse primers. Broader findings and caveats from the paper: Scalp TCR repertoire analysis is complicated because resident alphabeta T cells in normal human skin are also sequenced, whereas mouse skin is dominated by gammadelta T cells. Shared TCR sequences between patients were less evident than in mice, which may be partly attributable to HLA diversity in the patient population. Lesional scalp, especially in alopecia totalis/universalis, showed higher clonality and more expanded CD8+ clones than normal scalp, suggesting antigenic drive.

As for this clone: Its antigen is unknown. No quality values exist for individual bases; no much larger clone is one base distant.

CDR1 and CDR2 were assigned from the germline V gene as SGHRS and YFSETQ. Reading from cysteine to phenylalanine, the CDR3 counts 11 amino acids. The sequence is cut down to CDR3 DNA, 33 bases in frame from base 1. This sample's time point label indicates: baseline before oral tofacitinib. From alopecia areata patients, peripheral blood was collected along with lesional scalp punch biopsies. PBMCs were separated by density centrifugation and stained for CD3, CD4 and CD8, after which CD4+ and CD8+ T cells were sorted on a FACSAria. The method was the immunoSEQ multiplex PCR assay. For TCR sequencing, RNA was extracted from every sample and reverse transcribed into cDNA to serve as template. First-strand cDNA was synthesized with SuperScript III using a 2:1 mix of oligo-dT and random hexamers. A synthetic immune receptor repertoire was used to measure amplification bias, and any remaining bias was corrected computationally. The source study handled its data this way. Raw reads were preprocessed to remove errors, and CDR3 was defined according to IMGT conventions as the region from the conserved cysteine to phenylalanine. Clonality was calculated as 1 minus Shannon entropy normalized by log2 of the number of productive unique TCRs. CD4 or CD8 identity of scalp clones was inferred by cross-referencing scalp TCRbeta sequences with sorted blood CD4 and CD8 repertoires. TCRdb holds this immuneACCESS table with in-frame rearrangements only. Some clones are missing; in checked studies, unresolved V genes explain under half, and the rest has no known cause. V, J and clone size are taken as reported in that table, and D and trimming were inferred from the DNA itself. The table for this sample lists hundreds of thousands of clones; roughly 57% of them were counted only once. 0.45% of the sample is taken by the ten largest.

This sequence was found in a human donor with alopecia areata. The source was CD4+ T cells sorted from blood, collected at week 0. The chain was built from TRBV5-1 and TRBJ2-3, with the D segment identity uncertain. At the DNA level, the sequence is TGCGCTTCAGCCAGCACAGATACGCAGTATTTT. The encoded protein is CASASTDTQYF. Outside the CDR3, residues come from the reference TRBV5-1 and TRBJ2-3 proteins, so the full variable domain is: KAGVTQTPRYLIKTRGQQVTLSCSPISGHRSVSWYQQTPGQGLQFLFEYFSETQRNKGNFPGRFSGRQFSNSRSEMNVSTLELGDSALYLCASASTDTQYFGPGTRLTVL.